This T cell receptor beta chain was found in a study of blood T cell repertoires in COVID-19. About the study: Both acute and convalescent COVID-19 samples were obtained from the United States, Italy and Spain.

Individuals aged roughly 18 to 95 years were recruited from approximately 22 US areas. Categorization into cohorts depended on clinical history that participants reported. Before being deemed recovered, Cohort 3 donors had two negative PCRs, clearance, or symptom resolution. TCRdb keeps only in-frame clones here, not all; method: immunoSEQ multiplex PCR. Of under 150,000 clones listed, 80% to 85% were seen once; the top ten hold over 15%. Germline V gene data show CDR1 as SEHNR and CDR2 as FQNEAQ (reference sequence). Trimming removed 5 bases at V and 1 base at J, with 12 bases between. This CDR3 region has 14 residues.

Sequenced material: PBMCs or T cells enriched from blood (not recorded which). The chain joins TRBV7-9 to TRBJ2-7; D is possibly TRBD2 (6 bases). The sequence was collected from a man between 25 and 39 years old who had recovered from COVID-19. CDR3 protein: CASSRGRESYEQYV. DNA of the CDR3: TGTGCCAGCAGCCGCGGCCGGGAGTCCTACGAGCAGTACGTC.